The 12 T cell receptor beta chains in this list originate from one sample, sequenced in a study of cytomegalovirus exposure and HLA in healthy donors. The PCR made use of 60 Vbeta and 13 Jbeta primers. TCRdb's table, derived via immunoSEQ multiplex PCR, lists solely in-frame clones and lacks some. The data show 100,000 to 150,000 clones, about three quarters seen once. Sequencing input: PBMCs. Every receptor here comes from a man aged 30 to 45 in good health and CMV-seronegative.

On this clone itself: Other DNA sequences in this sample translate to the same CDR3. The rearrangement joins TRBV5-1 to TRBJ2-5; 7 nucleotides match TRBD2. CDR1 is SGHRS and CDR2 is YFSETQ in the germline V gene. With 0 bases clipped from V and 4 bases from J, the junction kept 0 bases outside the gene matches. CDR3 length equals 13 residues. CDR3 coding DNA: TGCGCCAGCAGCTTGGGGGGGGGAGAGACCCAGTACTTC. Protein product: CASSLGGGETQYF.

This sequence joins TRBV5-1 and TRBJ2-4; D is perhaps TRBD2 (5 bases). V was pared by 4 bases and J by 1 base, with 9 bases between. This CDR3 is built from 14 residues. The V gene's germline CDR1 is SGHRS and CDR2 YFSETQ. The CDR3 region has the DNA TGCGCCAGCAGCATTACGGGGGCCAAAAACATTCAGTACTTC. Translation gives CASSITGAKNIQYF.

As to this clone: The same CDR3 arises from other DNA sequences in this sample as well. Written as DNA, the CDR3 is TGTGCCTGGAGTGTAGGCGGGCAGTTTAATTCACCCCTCCACTTT. Protein product: CAWSVGGQFNSPLHF. The V and J genes are TRBV30 and TRBJ1-6; D not certain. Germline CDR1 is GTSNPN and CDR2 is SVGIG (reference sequence). The CDR3 contains 15 residues. The V end lost 0 bases, the J end lost 6 bases, and 12 bases lay between the germline ends. Combining the CDR3 with reference TRBV30 and TRBJ1-6 gives the whole variable domain SQTIHQWPATLVQPVGSPLSLECTVEGTSNPNLYWYRQAAGRGLQLLFYSVGIGQISSEVPQNLSASRPQDRQFILSSKKLLLSDSGFYLCAWSVGGQFNSPLHFGNGTRLTVT.

The gene calls are TRBV27 and TRBJ1-1; D is uncertain. CDR3 length: 17 amino acids. Germline CDR1 reads MNHEY; CDR2 reads SMNVEV (reference sequence). Trimming took 0 bases from V and 0 from J, leaving 14 bases between them. CDR3 in amino acids: CASSLSGGGMVNTEAFF. The DNA for the CDR3 is TGTGCCAGCAGTTTATCGGGAGGAGGCATGGTGAACACTGAAGCTTTCTTT.

This clone was counted between two and nine times. The V and J genes are TRBV9 and TRBJ1-1; D is undetermined. Deletions cut 0 bases from V and 0 bases from J, with 9 bases between. Germline V CDR1 and CDR2: SGDLS, YYNGEE. The CDR3 runs 15 residues. CDR3 residues: CASSVVSRVNTEAFF. CDR3 nucleotides: TGTGCCAGCAGCGTAGTTTCGCGGGTGAACACTGAAGCTTTCTTT.

V usage is TRBV4-1 and J usage is TRBJ2-3; 7 bases match TRBD1. The V gene's germline CDR1 is MGHRA and CDR2 YSYEKL. The CDR3 loop spans 13 amino acids. V gave up 2 bases and J gave up 10 bases; unmatched junction bases: 6. CDR3 protein: CASSQTGQGAQYF. The CDR3 nucleotides read TGCGCCAGCAGCCAAACCGGGCAGGGGGCGCAGTATTTT.

This clone was observed a few times. This sequence joins TRBV21-1 and TRBJ1-2; TRBD1 is the table's D call and was not checked against the DNA. TRBV21-1 is noted as a pseudogene. This CDR3 spans 15 amino acids. The CDR3 loop is CASTCGQEGGYGYTF. The CDR3 DNA reads TGTGCCAGCACCTGCGGACAGGAAGGTGGGTATGGCTACACCTTC.

Here the CDR3 reads CATRGHAVTDTQYF. Here the CDR3 DNA reads TGTGCCACTAGGGGACATGCGGTCACAGATACGCAGTATTTT. This sequence joins TRBV27 and TRBJ2-3, with TRBD1 as a possible D gene (6 bases). Germline CDR1 reads MNHEY; CDR2 reads SMNVEV (reference sequence). The CDR3 extends over 14 amino acids. V was cut by 10 bases and J by 2 bases, with 16 bases left in between.

There are a few counts of this clone. V is TRBV11-1 and J is TRBJ2-2; 10 nucleotides align to TRBD1. J was trimmed by 6 bases and V by 5 bases; bases with no gene match: 9. Germline CDR1 is SGHAT and CDR2 is FQDESV (reference sequence). This CDR3 has 16 amino acids. The CDR3 DNA is TGTGCCAGCAGCCCCCAGACAGGGGGCGCATCCGGGGAGCTGTTTTTT. Its protein product is CASSPQTGGASGELFF.

This chain links TRBV28 with TRBJ2-2; 8 nucleotides align to TRBD1. CDR1 is MDHEN, CDR2 SYDVKM, per germline. With 5 bases clipped from V and 1 base from J, the junction kept 3 bases outside the gene matches. The CDR3 totals 15 residues. CDR3 sequence (DNA): TGTGCCAGCAGTCTGACAGGGGAGAACACCGGGGAGCTGTTTTTT. Its protein product is CASSLTGENTGELFF.

As for this clone: One junction end does not reproduce the germline sequence, and a read error may be involved. The chain links TRBV30 to TRBJ2-6, with TRBD1 identical over 7 bases. CDR1 is GTSNPN, CDR2 SVGIG, per germline (reference sequence). CDR3 length equals 16 residues. The CDR3 DNA sequence: TGTGCCTGGATGGCAGGGGGAAACTCTGGGGCCAATGTCCTGACTTTC. Translation gives CAWMAGGNSGANVLTF. The full variable domain, rest sourced from reference TRBV30 and TRBJ2-6, is SQTIHQWPATLVQPVGSPLSLECTVEGTSNPNLYWYRQAAGRGLQLLFYSVGIGQISSEVPQNLSASRPQDRQFILSSKKLLLSDSGFYLCAWMAGGNSGANVLTFGAGSRLTVL.

This chain links TRBV20-1 with TRBJ2-3; no definite D call. V was pared by 6 bases and J by 2 bases, with 6 bases between. The CDR3 is 11 residues long. Germline V CDR1 and CDR2: DFQATT, SNEGSKA (reference sequence). The CDR3 region is CSAADTDTQYF. CDR3 nucleotide sequence: TGCAGTGCGGCGGACACAGATACGCAGTATTTT.